A single sample gave rise to the 9 T cell receptor beta chains below, sequenced in a study of vaccination and CD4 T cells after COVID-19. The sample's treatment: approximately 11-day PBMC culture with coronavirus spike peptide pools or control peptides (ViraFEST assay). Sequencing of DNA taken from cultured CD4+ T cells relied on the Oncomine TCR Beta short-read assay. MiXCR, run by TCRdb on the PCR reads, gives a single entry per CDR3 protein. The table has about 19,000 distinct CDR3 sequences, approximately 50% seen once; the top ten hold approximately 4%. No antigens are known for them. Source material: CD4+ T cells from blood, cultured in vitro. Receptors were obtained from a human donor who had recovered from COVID-19.

This clonotype was seen more than once but under ten times. This chain links TRBV7-2 with TRBJ2-7; 7 nucleotides line up with TRBD2. CDR1 is SGHTA and CDR2 is FQGNSA in the germline V gene. The CDR3 has 14 residues. V lost 5 bases to trimming and J lost 3 bases; unmatched junction nucleotides: 7. CDR3 in DNA: TGTGCCAGCAGCCCTAGGCGGGGGATCTACGAGCAGTACTTC. Its translation is CASSPRRGIYEQYF. Looking up the rest from reference TRBV7-2 and TRBJ2-7 gives the full variable domain: GAGVSQSPSNKVTEKGKDVELRCDPISGHTALYWYRQSLGQGLEFLIYFQGNSAPDKSGLPSDRFSAERTGGSVSTLTIQRTQQEDSAVYLCASSPRRGIYEQYFGPGTRLTVT.

The chain links TRBV20-1 to TRBJ1-1; D is unclear. The CDR3 has 14 amino acids. Trimming cost V 3 bases and J 2 bases, with 13 bases left between them. Germline values: CDR1 DFQATT, CDR2 SNEGSKA (reference sequence). CDR3: CSASAGGQNTEAFF. The CDR3 nucleotides read TGCAGTGCTAGTGCAGGAGGGCAAAACACTGAAGCTTTCTTT.

This clonotype was recorded a few times. This chain links TRBV20-1 with TRBJ2-1; 7 bases are shared with TRBD2. Per the germline V gene, CDR1 is DFQATT and CDR2 is SNEGSKA (reference sequence). This CDR3 is 14 amino acids long. Losses at the gene ends were 3 bases for V and 8 bases for J; bases not matched to a gene: 10. The CDR3 DNA reads TGCAGTGCTAGGACCCCTGCGGGAGTAGATGAGCAGTTCTTC. Its protein is CSARTPAGVDEQFF.

The chain has TRBV20-1 and TRBJ1-6; D is undetermined. Germline V gene sequence: CDR1 DFQATT, CDR2 SNEGSKA (reference sequence). Trimming stripped 3 bases from V and 0 bases from J, with 12 bases between. This CDR3 is built from 16 residues. CDR3 DNA sequence: TGCAGTGCTAGTGACTCTTCGAGCTCCTATAATTCACCCCTCCACTTT. Its translation: CSASDSSSSYNSPLHF.

This clonotype was seen a handful of times. For the CDR3, the DNA is TGTGCCATCAGTGAAGGTCACTCCACCGGGGAGCTGTTTTTT. Translated: CAISEGHSTGELFF. This chain uses TRBV10-3 with TRBJ2-2; D unresolved. V was clipped by 3 bases and J by 4 bases, with 9 bases between them. Germline V gene sequence: CDR1 ENHRY, CDR2 SYGVKD. This CDR3 region has 14 residues.

The chain links TRBV27 to TRBJ1-2, with D perhaps TRBD1 (6 bases). Trimming pared 3 bases from V and 4 bases from J, leaving 15 bases between. The CDR3 extends over 15 amino acids. Germline CDR1 reads MNHEY; CDR2 reads SMNVEV (reference sequence). CDR3 loop: CASSFALDSVYGYTF. In DNA form, the CDR3 reads TGTGCCAGCAGTTTCGCCCTGGACAGCGTCTATGGCTACACCTTC.

The V gene is TRBV3-1, the J gene TRBJ2-7; D is uncertain. This CDR3 spans 14 amino acids. The ends were cut back, 3 bases at V and 4 bases at J, with 13 bases in the middle. CDR1 and CDR2 from the germline V gene are LGHDT and YNNKEL (reference sequence). CDR3 region: CASSQGPLGYEQYF. For the CDR3, the DNA is TGTGCCAGCAGCCAGGGCCCCCTAGGATACGAGCAGTACTTC.

The genes are TRBV30 and TRBJ1-2; D ambiguous. The V end lost 1 base, the J end lost 8 bases, and 17 bases lay between the germline ends. Germline values: CDR1 GTSNPN, CDR2 SVGIG (reference sequence). This CDR3 has 14 residues. The CDR3 DNA reads as TGTGCCTGGAGTGGGCGGGCTGACTCGTGGGGCTACACCTTC. Encoded protein: CAWSGRADSWGYTF.

The CDR3 coding sequence is TGCGCCAGCAGCTTGTTCTCGGGACAGGGGGTAGGTGAGCAGTTCTTC. Translation gives CASSLFSGQGVGEQFF. This chain uses TRBV5-1 with TRBJ2-1, with 11 bases aligning to TRBD1. Germline values: CDR1 SGHRS, CDR2 YFSETQ. J gave up 9 bases and V 1 base, and 9 bases lay outside the gene matches. This CDR3 comprises 16 residues.